The 26 T cell receptor beta chains below come from one sample, sequenced in a study of blood T cell repertoires in COVID-19. TCRdb's copy holds only in-frame clones and misses some; the assay was immunoSEQ multiplex PCR. This sample has about 300,000 clones, with 85% to 90% found just once. The sample consisted of peripheral blood. The origin of the receptors is a woman in her fifties or sixties with COVID-19, enrolled during active disease.

This chain uses TRBV30 with TRBJ2-5; tentative D call: TRBD1 (6 bases). CDR1 is GTSNPN and CDR2 is SVGIG in the germline V gene (reference sequence). Trimming cost V 4 bases and J 4 bases, with 16 bases left between them. This CDR3 contains 14 residues. CDR3: CAWTPGAGSETQYF. The CDR3 bases are TGTGCCTGGACCCCAGGGGCAGGATCAGAGACCCAGTACTTC.

The V and J genes are TRBV27 and TRBJ1-5, with 9 bases identical to TRBD1. The V segment lost 5 bases and the J segment 1 base; nucleotides outside the gene matches: 6. The CDR3 sequence is 16 residues long. Germline-derived CDR1 and CDR2 are MNHEY and SMNVEV (reference sequence). The CDR3 is CASSLNTGGSNQPQHF. The CDR3 nucleotides read TGTGCCAGCAGTCTCAATACAGGGGGCAGCAATCAGCCCCAGCATTTT.

This clone was observed a single time. This chain links TRBV18 with TRBJ2-1, with 8 nucleotides matching TRBD1. V was pared by 3 bases and J by 5 bases, with 3 bases of the junction left unmatched. Germline V gives CDR1 KGHSH, CDR2 LQKENI. The CDR3 runs to 14 residues. The CDR3 nucleotides read TGTGCCAGCTCACCCGGGACAGGAAACAATGAGCAGTTCTTC. It encodes CASSPGTGNNEQFF. Using reference TRBV18 and TRBJ2-1 for the parts outside the CDR3, the full variable domain is NAGVMQNPRHLVRRRGQEARLRCSPMKGHSHVYWYRQLPEEGLKFMVYLQKENIIDESGMPKERFSAEFPKEGPSILRIQQVVRGDSAAYFCASSPGTGNNEQFFGPGTRLTVL.

CDR3 loop: CASSIRQGSYGYTF. For the CDR3, the DNA is TGTGCCAGTAGTATACGTCAGGGGAGCTATGGCTACACCTTC. The chain links TRBV19 to TRBJ1-2; D perhaps matches TRBD1 (6 bases). Trimming took 2 bases from V and 4 from J, leaving 11 bases between them. Looked up from germline, CDR1 is LNHDA and CDR2 is SQIVND (reference sequence). This CDR3 has 14 amino acids.

The chain has TRBV30 and TRBJ1-1; D is perhaps TRBD1 (5 bases). Germline V gene sequence: CDR1 GTSNPN, CDR2 SVGIG (reference sequence). The CDR3 consists of 14 residues. V lost 0 bases, J lost 4 bases, and 12 bases lay in between. The CDR3 sequence is CAWSVNRWATEAFF. CDR3 DNA sequence: TGTGCCTGGAGTGTAAACAGGTGGGCCACTGAAGCTTTCTTT. Drawing the rest from reference TRBV30 and TRBJ1-1, the complete variable domain is SQTIHQWPATLVQPVGSPLSLECTVEGTSNPNLYWYRQAAGRGLQLLFYSVGIGQISSEVPQNLSASRPQDRQFILSSKKLLLSDSGFYLCAWSVNRWATEAFFGQGTRLTVV.

The genes are TRBV27 and TRBJ2-3; 11 bases are shared with TRBD2. This CDR3 comprises 15 residues. Trimming removed 3 bases from V and 4 bases from J; junction bases left unmatched: 3. Per germline, CDR1 MNHEY and CDR2 SMNVEV (reference sequence). The CDR3 here is CASSFYSGRADTQYF. The DNA for the CDR3 is TGTGCCAGCAGTTTCTATAGCGGGAGGGCAGATACGCAGTATTTT.

This clone was picked up one time. The rearrangement uses TRBV30 and TRBJ1-5, with 8 bases identical to TRBD1. The CDR3 runs 13 residues. Germline V gives CDR1 GTSNPN, CDR2 SVGIG (reference sequence). V dropped 2 bases and J dropped 6; count of bases not matched to a gene: 3. Here the CDR3 reads CAWSRQGFQPQHF. In DNA, the CDR3 is TGTGCCTGGAGTAGACAGGGGTTTCAGCCCCAGCATTTT.

The V and J genes are TRBV25-1 and TRBJ2-1, with 7 bases matching TRBD2. The V and J ends lost 4 bases and 0 bases, in that order; junction bases with no gene match: 3. Germline lookup yields CDR1 MGHDK and CDR2 SYGVNS. This CDR3 contains 15 residues. CDR3 sequence: CASSGTRSSYNEQFF. The DNA for the CDR3 is TGTGCCAGCAGTGGGACTAGGAGCTCCTACAATGAGCAGTTCTTC.

This clone was found once. V gene TRBV19 combines with J gene TRBJ2-7, with 9 bases aligning to TRBD1. The CDR3 extends over 15 amino acids. V dropped 10 bases and J dropped 6; count of bases not matched to a gene: 16. Looked up from germline, CDR1 is LNHDA and CDR2 is SQIVND (reference sequence). The CDR3 nucleotides read TGTGCCAATGATCAATCCGGGACAGGGTCTGGCGAGCAGTACTTC. Translated: CANDQSGTGSGEQYF.

The chain employs TRBV7-2 and TRBJ1-1; D is unclear. V lost 7 bases and J 4 bases, leaving 16 bases between the germline ends. The CDR3 loop spans 14 amino acids. Looked up from germline, CDR1 is SGHTA and CDR2 is FQGNSA. The CDR3 DNA sequence: TGTGCCAGCAAACCGACGGGTTTTGGCACTGAAGCTTTCTTT. The encoded protein is CASKPTGFGTEAFF. Full variable domain (remainder filled in from reference TRBV7-2 and TRBJ1-1): GAGVSQSPSNKVTEKGKDVELRCDPISGHTALYWYRQSLGQGLEFLIYFQGNSAPDKSGLPSDRFSAERTGGSVSTLTIQRTQQEDSAVYLCASKPTGFGTEAFFGQGTRLTVV.

The CDR3 bases are TGTGCCAGCAGCGAACAGGGGATGCGTGGAAACACCATATATTTT. Translating gives CASSEQGMRGNTIYF. This sequence joins TRBV9 and TRBJ1-3; 7 nucleotides line up with TRBD1. Looked up from germline, CDR1 is SGDLS and CDR2 is YYNGEE. The CDR3 contains 15 residues. With 3 bases clipped from V and 3 bases from J, the junction kept 6 bases outside the gene matches. The full variable domain, its missing parts supplied by reference TRBV9 and TRBJ1-3, is DSGVTQTPKHLITATGQRVTLRCSPRSGDLSVYWYQQSLDQGLQFLIQYYNGEERAKGNILERFSAQQFPDLHSELNLSSLELGDSALYFCASSEQGMRGNTIYFGEGSWLTVV.

J is TRBJ1-1 and V is TRBV6-2 or TRBV6-3, with 7 positions matching TRBD1. The germline CDR1 and CDR2 sequences are MNHEY and SVGEGT. The V gene end was trimmed by 5 bases and the J gene end by 1 base; junction bases not matched to a gene: 7. The CDR3 is 15 residues long. CDR3 region: CASSTPGQPNTEAFF. The DNA of the CDR3 is TGTGCCAGCAGTACCCCGGGACAGCCGAACACTGAAGCTTTCTTT.

The chain joins TRBV29-1 to TRBJ2-5; weak D call: TRBD1 (5 bases). Germline V gene lookup returns CDR1 SQVTM and CDR2 ANQGSEA. V lost 7 bases, J lost 0 bases, and 9 bases lay in between. This CDR3 contains 12 residues. CDR3 amino acids: CSAQEYQETQYF. CDR3 DNA sequence: TGCAGCGCACAGGAGTACCAAGAGACCCAGTACTTC.

The V call is TRBV7-2, the J call TRBJ2-7; a weak D match, TRBD1 (5 bases). The V gene's germline CDR1 is SGHTA and CDR2 FQGNSA. The CDR3 has 14 residues. Deletions cut 3 bases from V and 6 bases from J, with 15 bases between. CDR3 residues: CASSLVQGAVEQYF. The CDR3 nucleotides are TGTGCCAGCAGCTTGGTCCAGGGTGCCGTCGAGCAGTACTTC.

The genes are TRBV5-6 and TRBJ1-1; the match to TRBD1 covers 8 bases. The ends lost 3 bases at V and 5 bases at J; junction bases unmatched: 6. The CDR3 extends over 14 amino acids. Germline V gives CDR1 SGHDT, CDR2 YYEEEE. The CDR3 spells CASSWTGSGTEAFF. The CDR3 bases are TGTGCCAGCAGCTGGACAGGGTCAGGGACTGAAGCTTTCTTT.

The DNA for the CDR3 is TGTGCCAGCAGCCAGGGACAGGGGGCGTTTTACCCCCAGTACTTC. Translation: CASSQGQGAFYPQYF. The chain recombines TRBV3-1 (or the pseudogene TRBV3-2) with TRBJ2-7; 12 bases are a match to TRBD1. CDR3 size: 15 residues. J was trimmed by 10 bases and V by 3 bases; bases with no gene match: 10. Germline V gene lookup returns CDR1 LGHDT and CDR2 YNNKEL (reference sequence).

V usage is TRBV2 and J usage is TRBJ2-5; a weak D match, TRBD1 (6 bases). V lost 4 bases to trimming and J lost 3 bases, with 15 bases between them. CDR3 length: 15 amino acids. Per the germline V gene, CDR1 is SNHLY and CDR2 is FYNNEI. As DNA, the CDR3 is TGTGCCAGCAGTGGCCTACAGGGCTCGAAAGAGACCCAGTACTTC. It codes for CASSGLQGSKETQYF.

This clone was seen a handful of times. This chain joins TRBV5-4 and TRBJ1-5, with D tentatively TRBD1 (6 bases). The CDR3 has 14 amino acids. Trimming pared 3 bases from V and 3 bases from J, leaving 10 bases between. Germline assignment: CDR1 SGHNT and CDR2 YYREEE (reference sequence). The CDR3 sequence: CASSYQGINQPQHF. CDR3 sequence (DNA): TGTGCCAGCAGCTACCAGGGGATCAATCAGCCCCAGCATTTT.

Details on this clone: An end of the junction differs from the germline gene, which may be a read error. The chain carries TRBV3-1 (or the pseudogene TRBV3-2) and TRBJ1-1; 9 nucleotides agree with TRBD1. The CDR3 is 19 residues long. CDR1 and CDR2 from the germline V gene are LGHDT and YNNKEL (reference sequence). The CDR3 reads CASSHPPGQGRPTNAEAFF. CDR3 coding DNA: TGTGCCAGCAGCCACCCCCCGGGACAGGGTCGGCCTACGAACGCTGAAGCTTTCTTT.

The count of this clone is one. The CDR3 region is CAWSRDMENTEAFF. The CDR3 DNA reads as TGTGCCTGGAGTCGGGACATGGAGAACACTGAAGCTTTCTTT. The chain is built from TRBV30 and TRBJ1-1; possibly TRBD1 for D (6 bases). The germline V gene encodes CDR1 GTSNPN and CDR2 SVGIG (reference sequence). CDR3 size: 14 residues. V gave up 2 bases and J gave up 1 base, with 11 bases separating them.

The gene calls are TRBV11-3 and TRBJ1-3; D is perhaps TRBD1 (6 bases). V lost 5 bases and J lost 4, with 15 bases in between. This CDR3 is 15 amino acids long. Germline V gives CDR1 SGHNT, CDR2 YENEEA. Here the CDR3 reads CASSPRDKTGNTIYF. CDR3 coding DNA: TGTGCCAGCAGCCCCCGGGACAAGACGGGAAACACCATATATTTT.

This chain links TRBV9 with TRBJ2-3, with 8 bases identical to TRBD1. CDR1 and CDR2 (germline): SGDLS, YYNGEE. V lost 3 bases and J lost 4; bases outside the gene matches: 4. CDR3 length: 14 residues. CDR3: CASSGNRGADTQYF. The DNA of the CDR3 is TGTGCCAGCAGCGGGAACAGGGGGGCAGATACGCAGTATTTT.

This chain links TRBV5-1 with TRBJ2-1; TRBD2 is a possible D gene (5 bases). Per germline, CDR1 SGHRS and CDR2 YFSETQ. Trimming removed 0 bases from V and 4 bases from J, with 11 bases in between. This CDR3 contains 15 residues. CDR3 bases: TGCGCCAGCAGCTTGGGGAGGCTTCAGTACAATGAGCAGTTCTTC. It yields the protein CASSLGRLQYNEQFF.

The V and J genes are TRBV21-1 and TRBJ1-2. TRBV21-1 is flagged as a pseudogene. The CDR3 length is 16 residues. The CDR3 sequence is CASSKRGGGNNYGYTF. The CDR3 DNA reads as TGTGCCAGCAGCAAACGGGGCGGGGGGAATAACTATGGCTACACCTTC.

The V call is TRBV6-2 or TRBV6-3, the J call TRBJ2-3; 10 bases are shared with TRBD2. Looked up from germline, CDR1 is MNHEY and CDR2 is SVGEGT. V lost 3 bases and J lost 13; bases outside the gene matches: 16. The CDR3 has 16 residues. The DNA of the CDR3 is TGTGCCAGCAGTTATGCGTCTAGCGGGAGTTTGAAGCCGGAGTATTTT. Residues: CASSYASSGSLKPEYF.

The V call is TRBV7-9, the J call TRBJ2-3, with 12 bases lining up with TRBD2. There are 16 residues in the CDR3. Germline lookup yields CDR1 SEHNR and CDR2 FQNEAQ (reference sequence). V was pared by 5 bases and J by 7 bases, with 10 bases of the junction left unmatched. The CDR3 region has the DNA TGTGCCAGCAGCGCCTTTGGACTAGCGGGATCGAATACGCAGTATTTT. This translates into CASSAFGLAGSNTQYF. Full variable domain (missing parts from reference TRBV7-9 and TRBJ2-3): DTGVSQNPRHKITKRGQNVTFRCDPISEHNRLYWYRQTLGQGPEFLTYFQNEAQLEKSRLLSDRFSAERPKGSFSTLEIQRTEQGDSAMYLCASSAFGLAGSNTQYFGPGTRLTVL.